Listed below are T cell receptor beta chains from one sample, sequenced in a study of blood T cell repertoires in COVID-19. Repertoires were generated with immunoSEQ multiplex PCR, while TCRdb's copy carries only in-frame clones and drops some. The sample shows 200,000 to 250,000 clones, approximately 80% of them seen only once. Sequenced sample: peripheral blood. The receptors stem from a woman aged 80 or over with active or convalescent COVID-19. Both conserved end residues are part of each CDR3. Each record gives: V gene, clone size, D gene, J gene, CDR3 DNA, CDR3 protein. D genes are given only for firm matches. Part of the rows lack a size; the others show once, few, many or a class for expanded clones.

V gene: TRBV7-2; clone size: once; D gene: TRBD2; J gene: TRBJ2-1; CDR3 DNA: TGTGCCAGCAGCCCCTGGACTAGGAGCCTAAATGAGCAGTTCTTC; CDR3 protein: CASSPWTRSLNEQFF
V gene: TRBV29-1; clone size: NA; D gene: TRBD1; J gene: TRBJ1-2; CDR3 DNA: TGCAGCGTCGTACAGGGGGATGCTGGCTACACCTTC; CDR3 protein: CSVVQGDAGYTF
V gene: TRBV6-5; clone size: NA; D gene: NA; J gene: TRBJ1-4; CDR3 DNA: TGTGCCAGCACCAAAGGACAGATCCTGTTTTTT; CDR3 protein: CASTKGQILFF
V gene: TRBV11-2; clone size: NA; D gene: TRBD1; J gene: TRBJ2-7; CDR3 DNA: TGTGCCAGCAGCCCTCAGGGGACAGTCACCTACGAGCAGTACTTC; CDR3 protein: CASSPQGTVTYEQYF
V gene: TRBV18; clone size: once; D gene: NA; J gene: TRBJ2-2; CDR3 DNA: TGTGCCAGCTCACCACCGGGCAGGGCCAACACCGGGGAGCTGTTTTTT; CDR3 protein: CASSPPGRANTGELFF
V gene: TRBV2; clone size: NA; D gene: NA; J gene: TRBJ2-5; CDR3 DNA: TGTGCCAGCAGTGATCTAGAGACCCAGTACTTC; CDR3 protein: CASSDLETQYF
V gene: TRBV4-2; clone size: NA; D gene: TRBD2; J gene: TRBJ2-7; CDR3 DNA: TGTGCCAGCAGCCCCGCGGGACTAGCGACACACGAGCAGTACTTC; CDR3 protein: CASSPAGLATHEQYF
V gene: TRBV3-1/TRBV3-2; clone size: NA; D gene: NA; J gene: TRBJ2-1; CDR3 DNA: TGTGCCAGCAGCCAAGCGGGACTGTCCTACAATGAGCAGTTCTTC; CDR3 protein: CASSQAGLSYNEQFF
V gene: TRBV7-8; clone size: NA; D gene: TRBD1; J gene: TRBJ1-2; CDR3 DNA: TGTGCCAGCAGCTCAAAAACAGGGGGCTGGTATGGCTACACCTTC; CDR3 protein: CASSSKTGGWYGYTF
V gene: TRBV3-1/TRBV3-2; clone size: NA; D gene: NA; J gene: TRBJ2-7; CDR3 DNA: TGTGCCAGCAGCTCCCTTTCGACACCCGCCTACGAGCAGTACTTC; CDR3 protein: CASSSLSTPAYEQYF
V gene: TRBV7-9; clone size: many; D gene: TRBD2; J gene: TRBJ2-7; CDR3 DNA: TGTGCCAGCAGCCTAGCGGGAGGGTACGAGCAGTACTTC; CDR3 protein: CASSLAGGYEQYF
V gene: TRBV7-2; clone size: NA; D gene: NA; J gene: TRBJ2-7; CDR3 DNA: TGTGCCAGCAGCGTCACAACGCACTACGAGCAGTACTTC; CDR3 protein: CASSVTTHYEQYF
V gene: TRBV19; clone size: NA; D gene: NA; J gene: TRBJ1-4; CDR3 DNA: TGTGCCAGTAGTATCGGGACTCTCGGGGCTAATGAAAAACTGTTTTTT; CDR3 protein: CASSIGTLGANEKLFF
V gene: TRBV18; clone size: NA; D gene: NA; J gene: TRBJ1-4; CDR3 DNA: TGTGCCAGCTCACCGTACACCGCAACTAATGAAAAACTGTTTTTT; CDR3 protein: CASSPYTATNEKLFF
V gene: TRBV18; clone size: NA; D gene: NA; J gene: TRBJ2-7; CDR3 DNA: TGTGCCAGCTCTTCGAGCTCCTACGAGCAGTACTTC; CDR3 protein: CASSSSSYEQYF
V gene: TRBV12-5; clone size: NA; D gene: TRBD1; J gene: TRBJ2-1; CDR3 DNA: TGTGCTAGTGGTACCAGGACAGGGAGTTACAATGAGCAGTTCTTC; CDR3 protein: CASGTRTGSYNEQFF
V gene: TRBV18; clone size: NA; D gene: TRBD1; J gene: TRBJ1-1; CDR3 DNA: TGTGCCAGCTCACAGGACAGGGCCTGGGCGGACACTGAAGCTTTCTTT; CDR3 protein: CASSQDRAWADTEAFF
V gene: TRBV5-1; clone size: NA; D gene: NA; J gene: TRBJ2-1; CDR3 DNA: TGCGCCAGCAGCGGGGGGGACAGGATCTCCTACAATGAGCAGTTCTTC; CDR3 protein: CASSGGDRISYNEQFF
V gene: TRBV6-4; clone size: NA; D gene: NA; J gene: TRBJ2-3; CDR3 DNA: TGTGCCAGCAGTGACGGGGAAGCGGGCACAGATACGCAGTATTTT; CDR3 protein: CASSDGEAGTDTQYF
V gene: TRBV6-1; clone size: NA; D gene: NA; J gene: TRBJ1-5; CDR3 DNA: TGTGCCAGCAGTGATGGGGTGGGGGCATCCAATCAGCCCCAGCATTTT; CDR3 protein: CASSDGVGASNQPQHF
V gene: TRBV7-2; clone size: NA; D gene: NA; J gene: TRBJ1-3; CDR3 DNA: TGTGCCAGCAGCTTAGTTATGGCATCTGGAAACACCATATATTTT; CDR3 protein: CASSLVMASGNTIYF
V gene: TRBV5-6; clone size: few; D gene: TRBD1; J gene: TRBJ2-1; CDR3 DNA: TGTGCCAGCTACAGGGGGCCTGAGCAGTTCTTC; CDR3 protein: CASYRGPEQFF
V gene: TRBV6-5; clone size: NA; D gene: NA; J gene: TRBJ1-3; CDR3 DNA: TGTGCCACGACAGGTCTATATAGTTCTGGAAACACCATATATTTT; CDR3 protein: CATTGLYSSGNTIYF
V gene: TRBV7-6; clone size: NA; D gene: NA; J gene: TRBJ1-4; CDR3 DNA: TGTGCCAGCAGCTTAGGTTATGCGCGGTTCTCGGATGAAAAACTGTTTTTT; CDR3 protein: CASSLGYARFSDEKLFF
V gene: TRBV2; clone size: NA; D gene: NA; J gene: TRBJ2-3; CDR3 DNA: TGTGCCAGCACTAGATTCGTGACAGATACGCAGTATTTT; CDR3 protein: CASTRFVTDTQYF
V gene: TRBV12-3/TRBV12-4; clone size: NA; D gene: NA; J gene: TRBJ1-4; CDR3 DNA: TGTGCCAGCAGTTCCCTAGATGAAAAACTGTTTTTT; CDR3 protein: CASSSLDEKLFF
V gene: TRBV7-9; clone size: NA; D gene: TRBD2; J gene: TRBJ2-1; CDR3 DNA: TGTGCCAGCAGTTTGAAGCGGGGGATGGATTACAATGAGCAGTTCTTC; CDR3 protein: CASSLKRGMDYNEQFF
V gene: TRBV27; clone size: NA; D gene: NA; J gene: TRBJ2-2; CDR3 DNA: TGTGCCAGCAGCTTCCTTCGTCGACAAACCGGGACACTTTCGGGCGGGGAGCTGTTTTTT; CDR3 protein: CASSFLRRQTGTLSGGELFF